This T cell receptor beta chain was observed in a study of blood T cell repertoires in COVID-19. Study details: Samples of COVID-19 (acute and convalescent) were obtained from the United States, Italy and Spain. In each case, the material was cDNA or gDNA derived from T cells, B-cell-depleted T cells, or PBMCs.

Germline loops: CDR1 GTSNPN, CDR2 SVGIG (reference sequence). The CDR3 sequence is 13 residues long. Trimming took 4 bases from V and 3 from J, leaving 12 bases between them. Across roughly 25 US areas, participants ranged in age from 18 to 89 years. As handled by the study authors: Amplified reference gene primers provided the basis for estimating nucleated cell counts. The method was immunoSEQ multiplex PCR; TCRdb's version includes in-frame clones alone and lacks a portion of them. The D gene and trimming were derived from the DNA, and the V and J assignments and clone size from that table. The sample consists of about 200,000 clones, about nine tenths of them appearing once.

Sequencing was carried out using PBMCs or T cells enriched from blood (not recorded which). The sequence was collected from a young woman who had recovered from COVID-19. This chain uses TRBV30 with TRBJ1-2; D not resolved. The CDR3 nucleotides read TGTGCCTGGACGGCAGGTGCGCACTATGGCTACACCTTC. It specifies CAWTAGAHYGYTF.